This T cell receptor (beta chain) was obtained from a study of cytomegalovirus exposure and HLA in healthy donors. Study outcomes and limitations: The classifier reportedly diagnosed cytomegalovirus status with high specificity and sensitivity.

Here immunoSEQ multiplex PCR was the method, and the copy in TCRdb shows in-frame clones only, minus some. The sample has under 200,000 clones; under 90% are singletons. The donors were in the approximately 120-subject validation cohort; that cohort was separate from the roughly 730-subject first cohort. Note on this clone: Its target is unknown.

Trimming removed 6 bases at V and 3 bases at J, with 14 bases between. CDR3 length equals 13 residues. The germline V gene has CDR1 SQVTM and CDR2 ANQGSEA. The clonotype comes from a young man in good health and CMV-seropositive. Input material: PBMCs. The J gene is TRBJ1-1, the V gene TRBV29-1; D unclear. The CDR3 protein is CSVSGSADTEAFF. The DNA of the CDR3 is TGCAGCGTGTCAGGAAGTGCCGACACTGAAGCTTTCTTT.